What follows is one T cell receptor beta chain and its context. In the original workflow: By means of reference gene primer amplification, nucleated cell counts were estimated. Method: immunoSEQ multiplex PCR; TCRdb's copy keeps in-frame clones and lacks some. V and J calls and clone size are those listed in that table; D and trimming were worked out from the DNA. The repertoire includes 160,000 or so clones, around four fifths of them detected once, and roughly a tenth sits in the top ten. The sample comes from a study of blood T cell repertoires in COVID-19. Study-wide background: The United States, Italy and Spain were the sources of the acute and convalescent COVID-19 samples. T cells, B-cell-depleted T cells, or PBMCs supplied cDNA or gDNA.

The length of the CDR3 is 13 residues. Trimming cost V 4 bases and J 4 bases, with 10 bases left between them. Germline V gene lookup returns CDR1 LGHNT and CDR2 FRNRAP. Sequencing input: peripheral blood. The receptor was isolated from a human donor in a cohort sampled during active COVID-19. The genes are TRBV12-5 and TRBJ1-2, with D perhaps TRBD1 (6 bases). This CDR3 is CASGSPDSYGYTF. CDR3 nucleotides: TGTGCTAGTGGTTCCCCGGACAGCTATGGCTACACCTTC.